These 30 T cell receptor beta chains originate from one sample sequenced in a study of OX40 agonist ivuxolimab in advanced cancers. Profiling relied on immunoSEQ multiplex PCR, and the TCRdb table lists in-frame clones only, not all of them. This table has about 40,000 clones, about 92% appearing once. Here the sequenced sample was CD4+ or CD8+ T cells sorted from blood, taken in a trial of the OX40 agonist ivuxolimab. The receptors were sampled from an adult with an advanced solid tumor such as melanoma, head and neck, liver or kidney cancer.

The V and J genes are TRBV7-8 and TRBJ1-4; D is undetermined. The CDR3 totals 15 residues. The V gene's germline CDR1 is SGHVS and CDR2 FQNEAQ. V was cut by 5 bases and J by 0 bases, with 10 bases left in between. For the CDR3, the DNA is TGTGCCAGCAGCCTGGACGGGGCAACTAATGAAAAACTGTTTTTT. It specifies CASSLDGATNEKLFF.

CDR3 loop: CASSYSGHKRDEQYF. CDR3 bases: TGTGCCAGCAGTTACTCAGGTCACAAGAGGGACGAGCAGTACTTC. The V call is TRBV6-9, the J call TRBJ2-7, with D possibly TRBD2 on 5 matching bases. Deletions cut 3 bases from V and 5 bases from J, with 17 bases between. CDR3 size: 15 residues. Germline V gene data show CDR1 as MNHGY and CDR2 as SVAAGI.

This clone is medium-sized in the sample. The chain recombines TRBV6-1 with TRBJ2-7; D is unclear. The germline V and J ends were trimmed by 7 bases and 4 bases, with 14 bases remaining between them. CDR3 length: 13 amino acids. Germline assignment: CDR1 MNHNS and CDR2 SASEGT. The CDR3 nucleotides are TGTGCCAGCACCGAAAGGATCCTTTACGAGCAGTACTTC. It specifies CASTERILYEQYF.

The CDR3 here is CASSVLGTDTQYF. Here the CDR3 DNA reads TGTGCCAGCAGTGTGCTAGGCACAGATACGCAGTATTTT. The chain recombines TRBV6-6 with TRBJ2-3; D gene unclear. Trimming removed 5 bases from V and 1 base from J, with 7 bases in between. The CDR3 is 13 residues long. The germline V gene has CDR1 MNHNY and CDR2 SVGAGI (reference sequence).

The chain links TRBV6-1 to TRBJ2-1; unclear D gene. CDR1 and CDR2 from the germline V gene are MNHNS and SASEGT. The CDR3 covers 12 residues. V was trimmed by 11 bases and J by 7 bases, leaving 15 bases between them. The CDR3 DNA sequence: TGTGCCTCCCGGAATACCGGGAATGAGCAGTTCTTC. Protein sequence: CASRNTGNEQFF.

This sequence joins TRBV6-6 and TRBJ2-7; 11 bases agree with TRBD1. V lost 0 bases, J lost 6 bases, and 4 bases stayed unmatched. Germline V gene data show CDR1 as MNHNY and CDR2 as SVGAGI (reference sequence). This CDR3 is built from 15 residues. CDR3 coding DNA: TGTGCCAGCAGTTACTCGGACAGGGGGCCCCTCGAGCAGTACTTC. This sequence encodes CASSYSDRGPLEQYF.

The chain uses TRBV6-1 and TRBJ2-6; D uncertain. This CDR3 spans 14 amino acids. Germline CDR1 reads MNHNS; CDR2 reads SASEGT. Trimming left V 6 bases short and J 0 bases short, with 6 bases between. CDR3: CASSISSGANVLTF. DNA for the CDR3: TGTGCCAGCAGCATAAGCTCTGGGGCCAACGTCCTGACTTTC.

This chain connects TRBV5-8 to TRBJ1-1, with 7 bases that match TRBD1. The CDR3 consists of 17 residues. V trimming: 1 base; J trimming: 2 bases; junction bases outside the gene matches: 11. The germline V gene encodes CDR1 SGHTS and CDR2 YDEGEE. The CDR3 is CASSLYETGLENTEAFF. For the CDR3, the DNA is TGTGCCAGCAGCTTGTACGAGACAGGGCTGGAAAACACTGAAGCTTTCTTT.

This chain uses TRBV7-9 with TRBJ2-7; D is uncertain. There are 14 residues in the CDR3. V was trimmed by 4 bases and J by 4 bases, leaving 14 bases between them. In germline, CDR1 is SEHNR, CDR2 FQNEAQ (reference sequence). The CDR3 DNA follows: TGTGCCAGCAGCTCTCCTAACGCCTTTTACGAGCAGTACTTC. Amino acids: CASSSPNAFYEQYF.

The chain uses TRBV4-1 and TRBJ2-7; D not resolved. V shed 3 bases and J shed 7 bases, with 10 bases lying between them. CDR3 length: 12 residues. Looked up from germline, CDR1 is MGHRA and CDR2 is YSYEKL. CDR3 amino acids: CASSQGSLEQYF. DNA for the CDR3: TGCGCCAGCAGCCAGGGCTCTTTGGAGCAGTACTTC.

V gene TRBV27 combines with J gene TRBJ1-5, with D perhaps TRBD1 (5 bases). Germline CDR1 reads MNHEY; CDR2 reads SMNVEV (reference sequence). The ends were cut back, 6 bases at V and 4 bases at J, with 19 bases in the middle. The CDR3 sequence is 16 residues long. The CDR3: CASSKLGTMGNQPQHF. Here the CDR3 DNA reads TGTGCCAGCAGCAAACTTGGGACGATGGGGAATCAGCCCCAGCATTTT.

This clone was seen a single time. This rearrangement joins TRBV7-9 to TRBJ2-3, with 14 positions matching TRBD2. J was trimmed by 4 bases and V by 5 bases; bases with no gene match: 5. CDR1 SEHNR and CDR2 FQNEAQ come from the germline V gene (reference sequence). This CDR3 spans 16 amino acids. The CDR3: CASSTGTSGSADTQYF. DNA of the CDR3: TGTGCCAGCAGCACTGGGACTAGCGGGAGCGCAGATACGCAGTATTTT.

V and J are TRBV4-1 and TRBJ1-1; D perhaps matches TRBD1 (6 bases). The ends were cut back, 4 bases at V and 0 bases at J, with 18 bases in the middle. CDR1 and CDR2 from the germline V gene are MGHRA and YSYEKL. The CDR3 totals 17 residues. The CDR3 sequence is CASSLGQYGEMNTEAFF. The CDR3 nucleotides are TGCGCCAGCAGCCTAGGACAGTACGGCGAAATGAACACTGAAGCTTTCTTT.

The chain uses TRBV7-9 and TRBJ2-7; D uncertain. The CDR3 extends over 12 amino acids. V was clipped by 5 bases and J by 3 bases, with 8 bases between them. Germline V lookup: CDR1 SEHNR, CDR2 FQNEAQ (reference sequence). The CDR3 spells CASSLMSYEQYF. The CDR3 DNA is TGTGCCAGCAGCCTTATGAGCTACGAGCAGTACTTC.

V is TRBV19 and J is TRBJ2-1; 8 bases are a match to TRBD2. The J segment lost 2 bases and the V segment lost 7 bases, leaving 7 bases of the junction unmatched. The CDR3 length is 15 residues. CDR1 and CDR2 from the germline V gene are LNHDA and SQIVND (reference sequence). CDR3 DNA: TGTGCCAGTACCCCGGGACTAGGTCCCTACAATGAGCAGTTCTTC. It specifies CASTPGLGPYNEQFF.

This clone appeared once. The chain combines TRBV6-1 with TRBJ2-1, with 7 bases identical to TRBD2. V gave up 9 bases and J gave up 4 bases; unmatched junction bases: 6. From germline, CDR1 is MNHNS and CDR2 SASEGT. CDR3 length: 13 residues. The CDR3 DNA is TGTGCCAGTGGGCTAGCGGTATACAATGAGCAGTTCTTC. It is translated as CASGLAVYNEQFF.

Concerning this clone: The same CDR3 also results from other DNA sequences found in this sample. Here the CDR3 reads CASSLYNEQFF. The CDR3 DNA reads as TGTGCCAGCAGTTTATACAATGAGCAGTTCTTC. The gene calls are TRBV27 and TRBJ2-1; D not resolved. V lost 1 base and J lost 5, with 0 bases in between. Germline CDR1 MNHEY, CDR2 SMNVEV (reference sequence). The CDR3 contains 11 residues.

In this sample, this clone turned up a few times. V usage is TRBV13 and J usage is TRBJ2-1; D remains unclear. Trimming cost V 7 bases and J 7 bases, with 11 bases left between them. Germline assignment: CDR1 PRHDT and CDR2 FYEKMQ (reference sequence). This CDR3 has 12 residues. CDR3 sequence (DNA): TGTGCCAGCACCAACTGGGGTAATGAGCAGTTCTTC. Protein: CASTNWGNEQFF.

The chain joins TRBV5-1 to TRBJ2-7; no clear D. The V and J ends lost 3 bases and 0 bases respectively, with 10 bases between them. Germline CDR1 SGHRS, CDR2 YFSETQ. This CDR3 is built from 14 residues. CDR3 coding DNA: TGCGCCAGCAGCTCCCAGACGGACTCCTACGAGCAGTACTTC. It encodes CASSSQTDSYEQYF.

This chain links TRBV4-1 with TRBJ2-3; possible D gene TRBD2, 6 bases. This CDR3 comprises 14 residues. Germline V lookup: CDR1 MGHRA, CDR2 YSYEKL. Trimming stripped 0 bases from V and 11 bases from J, with 15 bases between. The CDR3 coding sequence is TGCGCCAGCAGCCAAGAATTGGTCGGGAGTGGGCAGTATTTT. It translates to CASSQELVGSGQYF.

This chain joins TRBV7-6 and TRBJ2-3, with 14 bases fitting TRBD2. CDR1 is SGHVS, CDR2 FNYEAQ, per germline. The CDR3 has 15 amino acids. V dropped 5 bases and J dropped 7; count of bases not matched to a gene: 5. CDR3 loop: CASSPGLAGVNTQYF. Here the CDR3 DNA reads TGTGCCAGCAGCCCGGGACTAGCGGGAGTAAATACGCAGTATTTT.

This rearrangement joins TRBV29-1 to TRBJ2-1, with unresolved D. CDR1 is SQVTM, CDR2 ANQGSEA, per germline. V lost 0 bases, J lost 4 bases, and 4 bases lay in between. The CDR3 covers 12 residues. CDR3 bases: TGCAGCGTTGAAGATCTATACAATGAGCAGTTCTTC. This translates into CSVEDLYNEQFF.

This clone was recorded only once. This chain joins TRBV7-6 and TRBJ2-2, with D maybe TRBD2 (6 bases). The V end was cut by 2 bases, the J end by 0 bases, with 25 bases between. The CDR3 extends over 21 amino acids. The V gene's germline CDR1 is SGHVS and CDR2 FNYEAQ. The CDR3 here is CASSLTPPSRNSGSNTGELFF. CDR3 nucleotide sequence: TGTGCCAGCAGCTTAACCCCCCCCTCTCGGAACAGCGGGTCGAACACCGGGGAGCTGTTTTTT. The whole variable domain, filled in from reference TRBV7-6 and TRBJ2-2, reads GAGVSQSPRYKVTKRGQDVALRCDPISGHVSLYWYRQALGQGPEFLTYFNYEAQQDKSGLPNDRFSAERPEGSISTLTIQRTEQRDSAMYRCASSLTPPSRNSGSNTGELFFGEGSRLTVL.

The CDR3 region is CASSSLAAGGPSYNEQFF. The CDR3 nucleotides are TGTGCCAGCAGCTCGTTAGCAGCGGGAGGGCCCTCCTACAATGAGCAGTTCTTC. This chain uses TRBV7-9 with TRBJ2-1, with 10 nucleotides matching TRBD2. The germline V gene has CDR1 SEHNR and CDR2 FQNEAQ (reference sequence). The CDR3 totals 18 residues. V shed 4 bases and J 0 bases; nucleotides not matched to a gene: 9.

The chain combines TRBV5-1 with TRBJ1-1; no clear D. Germline CDR1 reads SGHRS; CDR2 reads YFSETQ. Trimming took off 4 bases at V and 3 bases at J, with 16 bases between the two ends. The CDR3 has 15 amino acids. In DNA form, the CDR3 reads TGCGCCAGCAGCGCCTCCCGACTGGCGGACACTGAAGCTTTCTTT. Amino acids: CASSASRLADTEAFF.

The chain has TRBV7-2 and TRBJ2-1; D may be TRBD1 (5 bases). There are 12 residues in the CDR3. V lost 8 bases to trimming and J lost 2 bases, with 7 bases between them. Germline V gene lookup returns CDR1 SGHTA and CDR2 FQGNSA. The CDR3 region has the DNA TGTGCCAGCGACAGTACCTACAATGAGCAGTTCTTC. Residues: CASDSTYNEQFF.

The rearrangement links TRBV7-9 to TRBJ2-1; D is possibly TRBD1 or TRBD2 (5 bases each). Germline V CDR1 and CDR2: SEHNR, FQNEAQ (reference sequence). V was trimmed by 1 base and J by 2 bases, leaving 6 bases between them. The CDR3 has 14 amino acids. The CDR3, as DNA: TGTGCCAGCAGCTTAGTGGGACCCTACAATGAGCAGTTCTTC. Protein product: CASSLVGPYNEQFF.

The chain has TRBV4-2 and TRBJ2-1, with 9 bases matching TRBD1. Germline-derived CDR1 and CDR2 are LGHNA and YNFKEQ. J lost 7 bases, V lost 5 bases, and 3 bases had no gene match. The CDR3 runs 13 residues. Here the CDR3 reads CASSWDRENEQFF. In DNA, the CDR3 is TGTGCCAGCAGCTGGGACAGGGAAAATGAGCAGTTCTTC.

This clone appeared a few times. J is TRBJ2-7 and V is TRBV28, with a tentative D call TRBD1 (5 bases). This CDR3 contains 13 residues. Trimming stripped 6 bases from V and 0 bases from J, with 9 bases between. The V gene's germline CDR1 is MDHEN and CDR2 SYDVKM. The CDR3 loop is CASSSGISYEQYV. The CDR3 DNA reads as TGTGCCAGCAGCTCAGGGATCTCCTACGAGCAGTACGTC.

This chain connects TRBV5-5 to TRBJ1-5; possible D gene TRBD1, 6 bases. Germline lookup yields CDR1 SGHKS and CDR2 YYEKEE (reference sequence). V was shortened by 7 bases and J by 2 bases, with 13 bases between the two germline ends. CDR3 length: 14 amino acids. The CDR3 protein is CASRPGVGNQPQHF. In DNA form, the CDR3 reads TGTGCCAGCCGGCCAGGGGTCGGCAATCAGCCCCAGCATTTT.